A single sample gave rise to the 7 T cell receptor beta chains below, sequenced in a study. TCRdb reprocessed the RT-PCR reads via MiXCR and lists one record per CDR3 protein. The profile covers 650,000 to 800,000 distinct CDR3 sequences, with 12% to 15% appearing a single time and 3.6% taken by the ten largest. Specimen: memory CD4+ T cells from blood. The receptor set was obtained from a female donor in good health, serving as a healthy control.

The rearrangement joins TRBV5-1 to TRBJ1-2; D gene ambiguous. V shed 6 bases and J shed 8 bases, with 5 bases lying between them. CDR3 length: 9 residues. Germline-derived CDR1 and CDR2 are SGHRS and YFSETQ. The CDR3 loop reads CASNPGYTF. CDR3 nucleotides: TGCGCCAGCAACCCCGGCTACACCTTC.

This clonotype has a count of ten or more. In nucleotides, the CDR3 is TGTGCCATCAGCGTCTCCGGGACAGCTCAAGAGACCCAGTACTTC. Its translation is CAISVSGTAQETQYF. The chain is built from TRBV10-3 and TRBJ2-5; 7 bases are a match to TRBD1. Germline V gives CDR1 ENHRY, CDR2 SYGVKD. With 6 bases clipped from V and 2 bases from J, the junction kept 9 bases outside the gene matches. This CDR3 comprises 15 residues.

Only a few counts were recorded for this clonotype. V and J are TRBV6-2 or TRBV6-3 and TRBJ2-3, with D unresolved. Germline CDR1 MNHEY, CDR2 SVGEGT. Trimming removed 8 bases from V and 2 bases from J, with 11 bases in between. The CDR3 is 13 residues long. Here the CDR3 reads CASRSASTDTQYF. The DNA of the CDR3 is TGTGCCAGCCGTTCAGCGTCCACAGATACGCAGTATTTT.

The V and J genes are TRBV20-1 and TRBJ2-1; 12 bases line up with TRBD2. V lost 5 bases and J lost 5; bases outside the gene matches: 7. CDR3 size: 15 residues. The germline V gene encodes CDR1 DFQATT and CDR2 SNEGSKA (reference sequence). The CDR3 sequence is CSASSGGAWNNEQFF. The DNA of the CDR3 is TGCAGTGCTTCTAGCGGGGGGGCCTGGAACAATGAGCAGTTCTTC.

V and J are TRBV7-2 and TRBJ2-1; 7 positions match TRBD2. Trimming removed 5 bases from V and 7 bases from J; junction bases left unmatched: 14. From germline, CDR1 is SGHTA and CDR2 FQGNSA. The CDR3 is 16 residues long. CDR3 DNA sequence: TGTGCCAGCAGCCCTGGGGGGGGATTGTATGAGAATGAGCAGTTCTTC. Translated, it gives CASSPGGGLYENEQFF.

This chain uses TRBV6-5 with TRBJ2-3; possibly TRBD1 or TRBD2 for D (6 bases each). Trimming shortened V by 0 bases and J by 6 bases, and 19 bases separated the two germline ends. CDR1 is MNHEY, CDR2 SVGAGI, per germline. CDR3 length equals 17 residues. Written as DNA, the CDR3 is TGTGCCAGCAGTTACTCGGGGGCGGGGCCCCGGGGCGATACGCAGTATTTT. Its translation: CASSYSGAGPRGDTQYF.

This clonotype has a count of ten or more. V usage is TRBV7-9 and J usage is TRBJ2-2, with 7 bases fitting TRBD1. V lost 4 bases, J lost 5 bases, and 1 base stayed unmatched. Germline CDR1 reads SEHNR; CDR2 reads FQNEAQ (reference sequence). The CDR3 loop spans 13 amino acids. CDR3 residues: CASSSGQTGELFF. CDR3 nucleotide sequence: TGTGCCAGCAGCTCGGGACAGACCGGGGAGCTGTTTTTT.